A few counts support the clone carrying this TCR beta chain. The antigen remains undetermined. From the reads, TCRdb called clonotypes with MiXCR, one entry per CDR3 protein. The table lists fewer than 350,000 distinct CDR3 sequences, roughly a sixth of them singletons. The sample belongs to a study of T cell repertoires in cytomegalovirus infection. Study in general: Public TCR beta signatures marked donors with CMV infection and the matching HLA. Findings of the study overall: Summed public TCR beta family frequency identified CMV carriers bearing the relevant HLA. Dominating the ex vivo response were HLA-C-restricted CMV-specific TCR beta clonotypes.

CDR3 length: 16 residues. Germline CDR1 is MNHEY and CDR2 is SMNVEV (reference sequence). The junction had 8 bases not matched to a gene; V was cut back by 1 base and J by 7 bases. V usage is TRBV27 and J usage is TRBJ2-5, with 11 bases fitting TRBD2. The TCR originated in a human donor in good health (CMV status not recorded). Some clones in this sample may be carry-over from other donors' samples. The source material was PBMCs. CDR3 in amino acids: CASSLFTSGGRGTQYF. For the CDR3, the DNA is TGTGCCAGCAGTTTATTTACTAGCGGGGGCCGGGGGACCCAGTACTTC.